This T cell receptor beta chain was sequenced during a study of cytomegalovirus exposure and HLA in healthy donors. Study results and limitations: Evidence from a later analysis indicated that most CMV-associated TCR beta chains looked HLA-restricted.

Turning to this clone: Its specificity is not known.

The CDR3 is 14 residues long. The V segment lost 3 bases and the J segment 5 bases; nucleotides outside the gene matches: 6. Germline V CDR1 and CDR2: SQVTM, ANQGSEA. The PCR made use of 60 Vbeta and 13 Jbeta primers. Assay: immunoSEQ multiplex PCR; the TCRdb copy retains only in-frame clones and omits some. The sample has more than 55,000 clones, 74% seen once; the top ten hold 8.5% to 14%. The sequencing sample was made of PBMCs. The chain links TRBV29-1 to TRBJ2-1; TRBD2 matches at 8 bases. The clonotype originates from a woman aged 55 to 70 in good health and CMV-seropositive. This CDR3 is CSVEGRTSNNEQFF. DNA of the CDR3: TGCAGCGTTGAGGGACGGACTAGCAACAATGAGCAGTTCTTC.